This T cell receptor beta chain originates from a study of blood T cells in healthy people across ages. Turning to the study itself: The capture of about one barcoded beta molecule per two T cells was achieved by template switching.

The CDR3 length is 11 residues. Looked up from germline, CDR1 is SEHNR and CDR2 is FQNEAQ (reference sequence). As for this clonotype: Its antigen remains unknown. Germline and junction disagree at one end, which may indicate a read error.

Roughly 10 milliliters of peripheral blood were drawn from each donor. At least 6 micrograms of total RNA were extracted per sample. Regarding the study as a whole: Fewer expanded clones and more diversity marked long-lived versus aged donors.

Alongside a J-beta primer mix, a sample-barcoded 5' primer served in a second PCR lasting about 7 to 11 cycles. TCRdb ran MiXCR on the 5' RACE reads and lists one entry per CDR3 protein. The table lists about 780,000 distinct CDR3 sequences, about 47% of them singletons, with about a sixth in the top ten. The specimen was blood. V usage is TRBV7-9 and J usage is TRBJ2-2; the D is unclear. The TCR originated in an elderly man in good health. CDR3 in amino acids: CAGSSTGELFF. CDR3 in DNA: TGTGCCGGCAGTTCCACCGGGGAGCTGTTTTTT.